The T cell receptor beta chain under discussion was sequenced for a study of cytomegalovirus exposure and HLA in healthy donors. In the study overall: A preliminary data release comprised 70 million to 95 million unique TCRs obtained from HLA-typed donors.

In the PCR, 60 Vbeta and 13 Jbeta primers were used. TCRdb's table, derived via immunoSEQ multiplex PCR, lists solely in-frame clones and lacks some. The table has 100,000 to 150,000 clones, roughly 80% seen once. Points on this clone: Its antigen is not identified.

This CDR3 region has 16 residues. Germline lookup yields CDR1 SGHAT and CDR2 FQNNGV. With V trimmed by 1 base and J by 6 bases, 10 bases remained unmatched. General study findings and limits: Earlier results showed most TCR beta V segments being productive about 87% or about 30% of the time.

The sequenced material came from PBMCs. The TCR originated in a middle-aged woman in good health and CMV-seropositive. The gene calls are TRBV11-2 and TRBJ1-1; 8 nucleotides line up with TRBD1. The DNA of the CDR3 is TGTGCCAGCAGCTTAGCCTTCGAGACAGGGGCAGCTGAAGCTTTCTTT. Translating gives CASSLAFETGAAEAFF.